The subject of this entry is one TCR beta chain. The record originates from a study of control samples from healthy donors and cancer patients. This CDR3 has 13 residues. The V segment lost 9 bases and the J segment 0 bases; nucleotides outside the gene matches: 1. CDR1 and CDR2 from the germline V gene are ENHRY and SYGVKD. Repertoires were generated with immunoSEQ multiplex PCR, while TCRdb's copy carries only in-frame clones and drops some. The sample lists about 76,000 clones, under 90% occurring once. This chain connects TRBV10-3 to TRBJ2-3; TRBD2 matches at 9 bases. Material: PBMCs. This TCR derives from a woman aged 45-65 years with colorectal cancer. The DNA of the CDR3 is TGTGCCATAGCGGGGGGTAGCACAGATACGCAGTATTTT. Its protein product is CAIAGGSTDTQYF.